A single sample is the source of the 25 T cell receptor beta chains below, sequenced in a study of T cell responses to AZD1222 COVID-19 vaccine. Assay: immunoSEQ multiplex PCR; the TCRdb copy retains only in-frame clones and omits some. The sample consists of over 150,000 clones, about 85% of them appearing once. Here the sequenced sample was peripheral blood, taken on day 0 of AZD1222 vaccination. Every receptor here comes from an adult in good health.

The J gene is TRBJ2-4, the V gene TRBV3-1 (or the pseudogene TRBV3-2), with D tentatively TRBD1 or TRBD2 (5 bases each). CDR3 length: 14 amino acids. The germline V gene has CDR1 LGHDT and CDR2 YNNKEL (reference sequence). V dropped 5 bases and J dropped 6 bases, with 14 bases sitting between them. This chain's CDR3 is CASSNRDGPNIQYF. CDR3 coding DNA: TGTGCCAGCAGCAACCGGGACGGCCCAAACATTCAGTACTTC.

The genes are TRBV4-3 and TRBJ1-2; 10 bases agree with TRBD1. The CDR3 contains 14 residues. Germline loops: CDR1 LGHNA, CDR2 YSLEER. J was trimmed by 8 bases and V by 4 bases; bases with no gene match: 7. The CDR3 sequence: CASSPRQGAGGYTF. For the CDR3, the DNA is TGCGCCAGCAGCCCCCGACAGGGGGCGGGAGGCTACACCTTC.

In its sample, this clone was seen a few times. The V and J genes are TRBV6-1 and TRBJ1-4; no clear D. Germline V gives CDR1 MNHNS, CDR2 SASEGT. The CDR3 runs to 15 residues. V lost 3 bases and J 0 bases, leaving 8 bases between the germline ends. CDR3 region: CASSESAATNEKLFF. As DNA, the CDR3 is TGTGCCAGCAGTGAGTCTGCTGCAACTAATGAAAAACTGTTTTTT.

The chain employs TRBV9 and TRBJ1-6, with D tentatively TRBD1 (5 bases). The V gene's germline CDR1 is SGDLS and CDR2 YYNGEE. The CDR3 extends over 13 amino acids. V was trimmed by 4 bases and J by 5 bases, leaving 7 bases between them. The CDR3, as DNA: TGTGCCAGCAGCCCCAGGGATAATTCACCCCTCCACTTT. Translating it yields CASSPRDNSPLHF.

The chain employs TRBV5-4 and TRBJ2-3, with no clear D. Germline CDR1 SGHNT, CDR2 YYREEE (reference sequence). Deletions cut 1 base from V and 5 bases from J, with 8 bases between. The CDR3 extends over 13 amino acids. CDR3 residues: CASSLRSEDTQYF. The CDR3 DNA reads TGTGCCAGCAGCTTGAGGTCGGAAGATACGCAGTATTTT.

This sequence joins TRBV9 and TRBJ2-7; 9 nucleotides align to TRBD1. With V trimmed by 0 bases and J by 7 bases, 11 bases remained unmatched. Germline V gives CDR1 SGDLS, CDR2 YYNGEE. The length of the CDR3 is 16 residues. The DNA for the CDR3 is TGTGCCAGCAGCGTAGGATGGGAACAGGGGGCGTGGGAGCAGTACTTC. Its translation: CASSVGWEQGAWEQYF.

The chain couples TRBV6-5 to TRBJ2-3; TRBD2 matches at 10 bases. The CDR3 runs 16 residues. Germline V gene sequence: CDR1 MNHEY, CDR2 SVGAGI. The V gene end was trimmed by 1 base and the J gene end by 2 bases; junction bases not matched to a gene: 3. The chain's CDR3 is CASSYWTSGYTDTQYF. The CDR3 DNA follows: TGTGCCAGCAGTTACTGGACTAGCGGATACACAGATACGCAGTATTTT.

CDR3 amino acids: CASSRQGIGSPLHF. In DNA, the CDR3 is TGTGCCAGCAGTCGACAGGGTATCGGTTCACCCCTCCACTTT. This chain joins TRBV2 and TRBJ1-6, with 7 bases fitting TRBD1. The CDR3 extends over 14 amino acids. With V trimmed by 5 bases and J by 9 bases, 7 bases remained unmatched. Germline CDR1 reads SNHLY; CDR2 reads FYNNEI.

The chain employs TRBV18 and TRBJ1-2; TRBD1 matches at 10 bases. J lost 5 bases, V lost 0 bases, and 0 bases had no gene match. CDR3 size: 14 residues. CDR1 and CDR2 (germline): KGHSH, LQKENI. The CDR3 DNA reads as TGTGCCAGCTCACCACCGGGACAGGGGTATGGCTACACCTTC. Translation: CASSPPGQGYGYTF.

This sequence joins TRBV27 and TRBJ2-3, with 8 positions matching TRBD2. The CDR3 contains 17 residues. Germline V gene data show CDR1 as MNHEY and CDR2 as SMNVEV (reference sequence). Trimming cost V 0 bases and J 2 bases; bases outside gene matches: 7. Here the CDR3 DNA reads TGTGCCAGCAGTTTATCCCCAGCGGGGGCCAACACAGATACGCAGTATTTT. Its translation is CASSLSPAGANTDTQYF.

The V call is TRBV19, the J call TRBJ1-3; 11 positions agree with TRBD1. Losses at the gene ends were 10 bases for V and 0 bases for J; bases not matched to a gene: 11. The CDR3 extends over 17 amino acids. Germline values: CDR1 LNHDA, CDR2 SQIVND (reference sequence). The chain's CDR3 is CATRTGGFASSGNTIYF. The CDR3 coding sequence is TGTGCCACCCGGACAGGGGGCTTTGCTAGCTCTGGAAACACCATATATTTT.

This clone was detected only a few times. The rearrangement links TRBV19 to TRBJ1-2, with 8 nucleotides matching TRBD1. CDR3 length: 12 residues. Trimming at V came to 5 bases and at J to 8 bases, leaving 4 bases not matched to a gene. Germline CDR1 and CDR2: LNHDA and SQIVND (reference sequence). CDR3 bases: TGTGCCAGTAGTGGACAGGGTGGGGGCTACACCTTC. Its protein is CASSGQGGGYTF.

The CDR3 DNA sequence: TGCAGTGCTAGTCCCGGGACCTTCACGGGGGAGCAGTACTTC. Protein sequence: CSASPGTFTGEQYF. V gene TRBV20-1 combines with J gene TRBJ2-7, with D perhaps TRBD1 or TRBD2 (5 bases each). CDR3 length: 14 amino acids. V was shortened by 3 bases and J by 7 bases, with 19 bases between the two germline ends. Germline loops: CDR1 DFQATT, CDR2 SNEGSKA (reference sequence).

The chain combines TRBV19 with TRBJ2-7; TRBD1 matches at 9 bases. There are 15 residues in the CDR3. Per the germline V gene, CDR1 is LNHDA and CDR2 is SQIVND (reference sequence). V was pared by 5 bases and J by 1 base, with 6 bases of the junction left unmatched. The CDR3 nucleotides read TGTGCCAGTAGTGCCACAGGGGGCGCGTCCTACGAGCAGTACTTC. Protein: CASSATGGASYEQYF.

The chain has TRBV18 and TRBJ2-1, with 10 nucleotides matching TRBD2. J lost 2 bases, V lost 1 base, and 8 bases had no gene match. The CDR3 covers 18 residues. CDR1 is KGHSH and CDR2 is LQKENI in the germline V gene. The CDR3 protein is CASSPRASGGFTYNEQFF. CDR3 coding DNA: TGTGCCAGCTCACCACGGGCTAGCGGGGGATTTACCTACAATGAGCAGTTCTTC.

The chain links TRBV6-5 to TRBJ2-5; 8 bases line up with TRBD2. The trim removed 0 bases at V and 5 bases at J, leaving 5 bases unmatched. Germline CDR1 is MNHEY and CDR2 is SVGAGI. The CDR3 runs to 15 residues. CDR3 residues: CASSYSTRGAETQYF. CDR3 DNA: TGTGCCAGCAGTTACTCGACGCGGGGGGCTGAGACCCAGTACTTC.

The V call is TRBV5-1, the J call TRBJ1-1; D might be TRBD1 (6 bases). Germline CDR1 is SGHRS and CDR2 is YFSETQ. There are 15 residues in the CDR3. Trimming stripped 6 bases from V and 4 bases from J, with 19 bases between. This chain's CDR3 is CASNRWGREGTEAFF. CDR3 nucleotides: TGCGCCAGCAACCGTTGGGGGCGCGAGGGCACTGAAGCTTTCTTT.

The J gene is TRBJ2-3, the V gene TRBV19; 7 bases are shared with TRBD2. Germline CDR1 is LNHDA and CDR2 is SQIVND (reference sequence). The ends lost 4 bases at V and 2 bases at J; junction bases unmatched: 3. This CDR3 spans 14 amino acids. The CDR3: CASSTGLFTDTQYF. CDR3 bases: TGTGCCAGTAGTACGGGACTATTCACAGATACGCAGTATTTT.

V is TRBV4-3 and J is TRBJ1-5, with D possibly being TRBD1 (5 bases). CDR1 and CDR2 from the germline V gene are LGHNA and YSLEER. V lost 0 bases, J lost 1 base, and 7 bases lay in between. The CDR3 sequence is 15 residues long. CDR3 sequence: CASSQDRASNQPQHF. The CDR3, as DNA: TGCGCCAGCAGCCAAGACAGGGCAAGCAATCAGCCCCAGCATTTT.

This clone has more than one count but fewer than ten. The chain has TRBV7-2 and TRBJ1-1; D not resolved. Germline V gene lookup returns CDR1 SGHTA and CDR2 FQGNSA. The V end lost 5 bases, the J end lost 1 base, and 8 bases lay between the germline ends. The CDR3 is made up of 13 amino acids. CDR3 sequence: CASSPSKNTEAFF. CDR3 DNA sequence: TGTGCCAGCAGCCCCTCGAAGAACACTGAAGCTTTCTTT.

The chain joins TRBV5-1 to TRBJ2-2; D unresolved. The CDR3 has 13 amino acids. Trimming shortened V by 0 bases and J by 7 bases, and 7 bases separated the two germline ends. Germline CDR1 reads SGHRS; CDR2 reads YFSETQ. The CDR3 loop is CASSLGGIGELFF. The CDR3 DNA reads TGCGCCAGCAGCTTGGGGGGTATCGGGGAGCTGTTTTTT.

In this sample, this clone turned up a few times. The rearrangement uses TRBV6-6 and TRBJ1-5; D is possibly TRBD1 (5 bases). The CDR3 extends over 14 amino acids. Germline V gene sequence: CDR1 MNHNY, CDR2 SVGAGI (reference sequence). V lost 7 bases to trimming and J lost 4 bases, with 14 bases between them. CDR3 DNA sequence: TGTGCCAGCACCTTCGACAGTTCTAATCAGCCCCAGCATTTT. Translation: CASTFDSSNQPQHF.

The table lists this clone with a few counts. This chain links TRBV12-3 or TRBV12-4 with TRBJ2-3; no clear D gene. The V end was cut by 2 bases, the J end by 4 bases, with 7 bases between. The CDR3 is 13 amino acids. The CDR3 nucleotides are TGTGCCAGCAGTTTAATGCAGGCAGATACGCAGTATTTT. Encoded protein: CASSLMQADTQYF.

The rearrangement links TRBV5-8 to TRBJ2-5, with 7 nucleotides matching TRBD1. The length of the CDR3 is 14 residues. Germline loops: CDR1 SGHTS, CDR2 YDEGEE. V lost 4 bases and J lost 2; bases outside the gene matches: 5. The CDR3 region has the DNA TGTGCCAGCAGCCTGGGACAGCTTCAAGAGACCCAGTACTTC. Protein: CASSLGQLQETQYF. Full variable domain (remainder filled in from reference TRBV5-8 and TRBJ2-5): EAGVTQSPTHLIKTRGQQATLRCSPISGHTSVYWYQQALGLGLQFLLWYDEGEERNRGNFPPRFSGRQFPNYSSELNVNALELEDSALYLCASSLGQLQETQYFGPGTRLLVL.

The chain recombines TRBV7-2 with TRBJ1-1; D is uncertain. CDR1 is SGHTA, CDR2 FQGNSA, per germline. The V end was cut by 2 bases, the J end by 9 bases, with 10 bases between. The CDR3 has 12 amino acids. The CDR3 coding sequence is TGTGCCAGCAGCTTATCCAGGCTTCAAGCTTTCTTT. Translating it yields CASSLSRLQAFF.